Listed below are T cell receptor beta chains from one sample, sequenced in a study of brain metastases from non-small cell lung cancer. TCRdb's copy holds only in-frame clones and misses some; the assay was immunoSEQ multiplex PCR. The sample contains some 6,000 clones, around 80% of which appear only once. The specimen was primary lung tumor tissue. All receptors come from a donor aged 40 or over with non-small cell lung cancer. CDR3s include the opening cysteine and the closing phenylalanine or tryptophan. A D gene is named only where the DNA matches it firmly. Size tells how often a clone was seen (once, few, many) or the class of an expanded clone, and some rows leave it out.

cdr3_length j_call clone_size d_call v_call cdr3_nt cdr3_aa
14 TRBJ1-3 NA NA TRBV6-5 TGTGCCAGCAGAAACCCAGGCTCTGGAAACACCATATATTTT CASRNPGSGNTIYF
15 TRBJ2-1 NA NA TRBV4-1 TGCGCCAGCAGCCAAGAGGGGACCTCCTACAATGAGCAGTTCTTC CASSQEGTSYNEQFF
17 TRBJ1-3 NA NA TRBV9 TGTGCCAGCAGCTATGGGCAGATCCCTGCTCCGGGAAACACCATATATTTT CASSYGQIPAPGNTIYF
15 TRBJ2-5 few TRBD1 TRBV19 TGTGCCAGTAGTAGCGGGACAGGGGGGTCGGAGACCCAGTACTTC CASSSGTGGSETQYF
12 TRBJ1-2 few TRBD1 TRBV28 TGTGCAACTACAGGGGTCCTCTATGGCTACACCTTC CATTGVLYGYTF
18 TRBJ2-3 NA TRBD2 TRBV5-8 TGTGCCAGCAGCTCTGGACTAGCGGGGGGGCAGAGCACAGATACGCAGTATTTT CASSSGLAGGQSTDTQYF
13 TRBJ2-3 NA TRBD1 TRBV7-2 TGTGCCAGCAGCTCAAACAGGGGATATACGCAGTATTTT CASSSNRGYTQYF
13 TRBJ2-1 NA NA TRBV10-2 TGCGCCAGCAGTGATTCAGGAGAGGATGAGCAGTTCTTC CASSDSGEDEQFF
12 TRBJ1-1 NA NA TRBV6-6 TGTGCCAGCTTCGGGCAGCACTTTGAAGCTTTCTTT CASFGQHFEAFF
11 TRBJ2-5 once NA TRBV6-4 TGTGCCAGCAGTGTAGATGAGACCCAGTACTTC CASSVDETQYF
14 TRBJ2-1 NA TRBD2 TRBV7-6 TGTGCCAGCGCCTGGCGTAGCGGGTACAATGAGCAGTTCTTC CASAWRSGYNEQFF
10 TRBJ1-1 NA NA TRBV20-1 TGCAGTGCTAGGCAGGTGAAGGATTTCTTT CSARQVKDFF
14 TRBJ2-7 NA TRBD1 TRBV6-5 TGTGCCAGCAGCCCGACAGGGGTACCCTACGAGCAGTACTTC CASSPTGVPYEQYF
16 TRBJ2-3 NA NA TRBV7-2 TGTGCCAGCAGCGTCCGGGCCCGCAGGGGCACAGATACGCAGTATTTT CASSVRARRGTDTQYF
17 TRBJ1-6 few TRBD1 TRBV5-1 TGCGCCAGCAGCTTGGCCAGGGACAGCCTGGGGGGGTCACCCCTCCACTTT CASSLARDSLGGSPLHF
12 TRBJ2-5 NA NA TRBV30 TGTGCCTGGAGGCGGGCCGAAGAGACCCAGTACTTC CAWRRAEETQYF
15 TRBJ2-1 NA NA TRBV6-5 TGTGCCAGCAGTCCTCAGGGGACCCGCGTGGATGAGCAGTTCTTC CASSPQGTRVDEQFF
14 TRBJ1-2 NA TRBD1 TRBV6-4 TGTGCCAGCAGAGGGACAGGGGACGGCTATGGCTACACCTTC CASRGTGDGYGYTF
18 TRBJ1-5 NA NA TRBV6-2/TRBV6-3 TGTGCCAGCAGTTATTCCCTTCTAAACGGAGCTCCGAATCAGCCCCAGCATTTT CASSYSLLNGAPNQPQHF
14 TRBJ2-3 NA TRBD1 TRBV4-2 TGTGCCAGCGGTAGCGGACAGGGGACAGATACGCAGTATTTT CASGSGQGTDTQYF
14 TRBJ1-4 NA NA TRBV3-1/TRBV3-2 TGTGCCAGCAGCCAAAGGGCAGCTAATGAAAAACTGTTTTTT CASSQRAANEKLFF
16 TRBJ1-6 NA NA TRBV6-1 TGTGCCAGCAGTGCCCCCGTGGGGGGGCGTAATTCACCCCTCCACTTT CASSAPVGGRNSPLHF
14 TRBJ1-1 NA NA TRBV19 TGTGCCAGTAGCCGGCAGGGAGGACTCACTGAAGCTTTCTTT CASSRQGGLTEAFF
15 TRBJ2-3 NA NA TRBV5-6 TGTGCCAGCAGCCCCCTGACCCAAGGCGCAGATACGCAGTATTTT CASSPLTQGADTQYF
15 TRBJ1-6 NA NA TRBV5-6 TGTGCCAGCAGCGCGGACAGCGGGTATAATTTACCCCTCCACTTT CASSADSGYNLPLHF
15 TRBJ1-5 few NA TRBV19 TGTGCCAGTAGTATTCTCGCGGGGCAGAATCAGCCCCAGCATTTT CASSILAGQNQPQHF
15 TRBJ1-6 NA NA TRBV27 TGTGCCAGCCGCCTCGGGGAGGGCTTCCCCTCACCCCTCCACTTT CASRLGEGFPSPLHF
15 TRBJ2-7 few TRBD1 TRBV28 TGTGCCAGCACCTTTGTCGGACAGGGGAGTTACGAGCAGTACTTC CASTFVGQGSYEQYF
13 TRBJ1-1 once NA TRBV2 TGTGCCAGCAGTGTATTACAGAACACTGAAGCTTTCTTT CASSVLQNTEAFF
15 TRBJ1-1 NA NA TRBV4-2 TGTGCCAGCAGCCAAGATCGGGGAGGAGGCACTGAAGCTTTCTTT CASSQDRGGGTEAFF
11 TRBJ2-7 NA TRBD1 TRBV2 TGTGCCAGCAGACAGGGGAACGAGCAGTACTTC CASRQGNEQYF
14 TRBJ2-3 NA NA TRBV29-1 TGCAGCGTTGACCTCTCGCGGGGGACACCCACGCAGTATTTT CSVDLSRGTPTQYF
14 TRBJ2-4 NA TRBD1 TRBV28 TGTGCCAGCAGTTTGGGGGACAGGGCGTACATTCAGTACTTC CASSLGDRAYIQYF
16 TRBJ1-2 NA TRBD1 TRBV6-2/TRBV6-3 TGTGCCAGCAGCCTCCGGGACAGACTCGCTAACTATGGCTACACCTTC CASSLRDRLANYGYTF
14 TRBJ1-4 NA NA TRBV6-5 TGTGCCAGCAGTTCCGTGGGAGGGAATGAAAAACTGTTTTTT CASSSVGGNEKLFF
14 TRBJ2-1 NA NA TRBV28 TGTGCCAGCATGCCCGGGGGTGCCTACAATGAGCAGTTCTTC CASMPGGAYNEQFF
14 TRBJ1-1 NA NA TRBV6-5 TGTGCCAGCAGACCAGACAATATGAACACTGAAGCTTTCTTT CASRPDNMNTEAFF
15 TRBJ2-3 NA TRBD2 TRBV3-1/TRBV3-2 TGTGCCAGCAGCCCAGCGGGGCGGGGTACAGATACGCAGTATTTT CASSPAGRGTDTQYF
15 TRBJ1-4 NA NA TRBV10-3 TGTGCCATCAGTGATTCGGGGGCTCTGGGTGAAAAACTGTTTTTT CAISDSGALGEKLFF
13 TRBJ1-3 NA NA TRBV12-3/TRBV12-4 TGTGCCAGCGCTCCGGGCTCTGGAAACACCATATATTTT CASAPGSGNTIYF
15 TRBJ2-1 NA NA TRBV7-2 TGTGCCAGCAGCCCCGGGCAGGGGTCTTACAATGAGCAGTTCTTC CASSPGQGSYNEQFF
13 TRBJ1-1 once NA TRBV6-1 TGTGCCAGCAGTGAAGCAGGGGGGACTGAAGCTTTCTTT CASSEAGGTEAFF
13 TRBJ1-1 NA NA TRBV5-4 TGTGCCAGCAGCCCTGCGCGAGAGAGCATGGCTTTCTTT CASSPARESMAFF
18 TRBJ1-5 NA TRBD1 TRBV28 TGTGCCAGCAGTTTACCGGGACAGGGTCGGAGTAGCAATCAGCCCCAGCATTTT CASSLPGQGRSSNQPQHF
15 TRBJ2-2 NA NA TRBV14 TGTGCCAGCAGCCAAGCCACAGGGAACACCGGGGAGCTGTTTTTT CASSQATGNTGELFF
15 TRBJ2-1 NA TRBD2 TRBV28 TGTGCCAGCAGTTCAAGCGGGGGGGGCTACAATGAGCAGTTCTTC CASSSSGGGYNEQFF
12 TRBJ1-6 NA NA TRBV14 TGTGCCAGCAGCCAAGCTGCTTCACCCCTCCACTTT CASSQAASPLHF
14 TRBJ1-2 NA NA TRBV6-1 TGTGCCAGCAGTCAAAGAACACAAAACTATGGCTACACCTTC CASSQRTQNYGYTF
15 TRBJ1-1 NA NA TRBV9 TGTGCCAGCAGCGCCGCGACCCTTGGGAACACTGAAGCTTTCTTT CASSAATLGNTEAFF
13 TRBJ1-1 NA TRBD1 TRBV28 TGTGCCTGCGAGGACAGGAAGAGCACTGAAGCTTTCTTT CACEDRKSTEAFF
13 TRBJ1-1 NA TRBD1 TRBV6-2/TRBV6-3 TGTGTCAGCAGCTCGACAGGGGGCACTGAAGCTTTCTTT CVSSSTGGTEAFF
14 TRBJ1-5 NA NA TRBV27 TGTGCCAGCAGTTTCGGGGGCACGTATCAGCCCCAGCATTTT CASSFGGTYQPQHF
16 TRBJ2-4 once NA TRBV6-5 TGTGCCAGCAGTTATCACCAGGGTTCGGCCAAAAACATTCAGTACTTC CASSYHQGSAKNIQYF
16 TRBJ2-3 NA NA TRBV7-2 TGTGCCAGCAGCCCCCGTCAGGGCGGGAGCACAGATACGCAGTATTTT CASSPRQGGSTDTQYF
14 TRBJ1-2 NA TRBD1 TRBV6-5 TGTGCCAGCACCCAGGGGACAGGGGGCCGGGGCTACACCTTC CASTQGTGGRGYTF
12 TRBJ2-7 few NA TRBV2 TGTGCCAGCAGAATCTACTCCTACGAGCAGTACTTC CASRIYSYEQYF
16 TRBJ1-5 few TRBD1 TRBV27 TGTGCCAGCAGTTTGGGGACAGGGAGTAGCAATCAGCCCCAGCATTTT CASSLGTGSSNQPQHF